A selection of T cell receptor beta chains follows, all from one sample in a study of T cell responses to AZD1222 COVID-19 vaccine. Sequencing used immunoSEQ multiplex PCR; TCRdb keeps in-frame clones, though not all of them. Here the sample spans 80,000 to 95,000 clones, 90% being singletons. The sequencing used peripheral blood, collected 28 days after the second AZD1222 dose. Every receptor here comes from an adult who received the AZD1222 COVID-19 vaccine. CDR3s include the opening cysteine and the closing phenylalanine or tryptophan. Each record gives: D gene, J gene, clone size, V gene, CDR3 protein, CDR3 DNA. A D gene is named only where the DNA matches it firmly. Not every row has a clone size; where given, it reads once, few, many or a size class.

>.|TRBJ1-1|.|TRBV6-5
CASTHGAGRDTEAFF
TGTGCCAGCACCCACGGGGCAGGGAGGGACACTGAAGCTTTCTTT
>.|TRBJ1-3|.|TRBV3-1/TRBV3-2
CASSHRWTSSGNTIYF
TGTGCCAGCAGCCATCGTTGGACATCCTCTGGAAACACCATATATTTT
>.|TRBJ1-2|.|TRBV2
CASEPRGTNYGYTF
TGTGCCAGCGAACCCCGGGGGACTAACTATGGCTACACCTTC
>TRBD1|TRBJ1-5|.|TRBV4-1
CASTDPGQGHQPQHF
TGCGCCAGCACCGACCCGGGACAGGGCCATCAGCCCCAGCATTTT
>TRBD1|TRBJ1-1|.|TRBV28
CASSSGREQGNQNTEAFF
TGTGCCAGCAGTTCGGGGCGAGAACAGGGGAATCAGAACACTGAAGCTTTCTTT
>.|TRBJ1-1|.|TRBV18
CASSRTPVNTEAFF
TGTGCCAGCTCACGAACCCCGGTGAACACTGAAGCTTTCTTT
>.|TRBJ1-1|.|TRBV7-2
CASSLLKFDSTEAFF
TGTGCCAGCAGCTTATTGAAGTTTGACTCCACTGAAGCTTTCTTT
>TRBD2|TRBJ2-5|.|TRBV7-2
CASSQLAGASGAETQYF
TGTGCCAGCAGCCAACTAGCGGGGGCCTCCGGGGCTGAGACCCAGTACTTC
>.|TRBJ1-2|.|TRBV6-5
CASRGGMGSYGYTF
TGTGCCAGCAGGGGAGGGATGGGGAGCTATGGCTACACCTTC
>.|TRBJ2-2|.|TRBV19
CASSRGGGLTGELFF
TGTGCCAGTAGTAGGGGCGGGGGCCTCACCGGGGAGCTGTTTTTT
>TRBD2|TRBJ2-4|.|TRBV5-4
CASRLGGGNIQYF
TGTGCCAGCAGGTTGGGGGGGGGAAACATTCAGTACTTC
>.|TRBJ1-6|once|TRBV6-4
CATLDSFNSPLHF
TGTGCCACCCTAGACAGTTTTAATTCACCCCTCCACTTT
>TRBD1|TRBJ2-5|.|TRBV18
CASSPLRTGQETQYF
TGTGCCAGCTCACCCCTCAGGACAGGGCAAGAGACCCAGTACTTC
>.|TRBJ1-5|.|TRBV5-4
CASSLGGAYNQPQHF
TGTGCCAGCAGCTTGGGGGGCGCCTACAATCAGCCCCAGCATTTT
>.|TRBJ1-1|.|TRBV7-2
CASSLVRLMNTEAFF
TGTGCCAGCAGCTTAGTCAGACTCATGAACACTGAAGCTTTCTTT
>.|TRBJ1-2|.|TRBV6-1
CASSEASGPPAF
TGTGCCAGCAGTGAAGCTAGTGGGCCACCAGCCTTC
>TRBD1|TRBJ1-2|.|TRBV29-1
CSVERDSFNYGYTF
TGCAGCGTTGAACGGGACAGCTTTAACTATGGCTACACCTTC
>.|TRBJ1-1|.|TRBV6-1
CASSEAFRTVNTEAFF
TGTGCCAGCAGTGAAGCTTTCCGGACGGTGAACACTGAAGCTTTCTTT
>TRBD2|TRBJ2-7|.|TRBV28
CASSSSPGTSGSYEQYF
TGTGCCAGCAGTTCTTCCCCCGGGACTAGCGGCTCCTACGAGCAGTACTTC
>.|TRBJ2-7|.|TRBV6-1
CASSEVPGSSYEQYF
TGTGCCAGCAGTGAAGTACCAGGGAGCTCCTACGAGCAGTACTTC
>TRBD1|TRBJ2-5|.|TRBV12-5
CASGLVGQGETQYF
TGTGCTAGTGGTTTGGTCGGACAGGGAGAGACCCAGTACTTC
>TRBD2|TRBJ2-2|.|TRBV4-2
CASSLQGASGRTGELFF
TGTGCCAGCAGCCTTCAAGGTGCTAGCGGGAGGACCGGGGAGCTGTTTTTT
>.|TRBJ1-5|few|TRBV12-3/TRBV12-4
CASRGGEGQPQHF
TGTGCCAGCAGGGGGGGCGAGGGTCAGCCCCAGCATTTT
>.|TRBJ1-5|.|TRBV6-2/TRBV6-3
CASSYSGGGQPQHF
TGTGCCAGCAGTTATTCTGGGGGGGGTCAGCCCCAGCATTTT
>.|TRBJ2-1|.|TRBV5-1
CASSLEGGPIDEQFF
TGCGCCAGCAGCTTGGAGGGGGGGCCGATTGATGAGCAGTTCTTC